These T cell receptor beta chains were read from a single sample in a study of T cell responses to AZD1222 COVID-19 vaccine. This table comes from immunoSEQ multiplex PCR, and its TCRdb copy is limited to in-frame clones, with some not included. The repertoire includes around 130,000 clones, 80% to 95% of them detected once, and about 3% sits in the top ten. The sample consisted of peripheral blood, taken on day 0 of AZD1222 vaccination. The receptors here all came from an adult in good health. CDR3s leave out the opening cysteine and the closing phenylalanine or tryptophan. Only some rows state a clone size, as once, few, many or a class for expanded clones.

clone size	V gene	CDR3 protein
.	TRBV3-1/TRBV3-2	ASSPKDRSYGYT
.	TRBV3-1/TRBV3-2	ASSHTLAGYNEQF
.	TRBV5-1	ASSEFRQGDGYT
once	TRBV11-2	ASSPLRLAGPEQY
.	TRBV24-1	ATSETGKTEAF
.	TRBV4-2	ASSPQGYSNQPQH
.	TRBV2	ASSVGPVSYEQY
.	TRBV28	ASSLLNTEAF
.	TRBV10-3	AIRWTDDSEQF
.	TRBV7-2	ASSLWPAGEQTQY
.	TRBV28	ASSFQGSYSNQPQH
once	TRBV19	ASSMRGASVTEAF
.	TRBV5-6	ASSRVTSGGTGELF
few	TRBV25-1	ASSEARGLHYGYT
.	TRBV6-5	ASRRAPEGEKLF